This entry concerns a single TCR beta chain. Trimming took off 2 bases at V and 8 bases at J, with 16 bases between the two ends. CDR1 MNHEY and CDR2 SMNVEV come from the germline V gene (reference sequence). This CDR3 is built from 16 residues. Assay used: immunoSEQ multiplex PCR; TCRdb lists only in-frame clones, some missing. The table has about 290,000 clones, roughly 90% seen once; the top ten hold 1.5% to 2%. This entry is derived from a study of blood T cell repertoires in COVID-19. Cohort placement rested on clinical history that participants reported themselves. This sequence was found in a woman in her 40s who had recovered from COVID-19. The V and J genes are TRBV27 and TRBJ1-6; D ambiguous. Source material: PBMCs or T cells enriched from blood (not recorded which). CDR3: CASSLRPPGIYSPLHF. Here the CDR3 DNA reads TGTGCCAGCAGTTTAAGGCCCCCGGGAATTTATTCACCCCTCCACTTT.